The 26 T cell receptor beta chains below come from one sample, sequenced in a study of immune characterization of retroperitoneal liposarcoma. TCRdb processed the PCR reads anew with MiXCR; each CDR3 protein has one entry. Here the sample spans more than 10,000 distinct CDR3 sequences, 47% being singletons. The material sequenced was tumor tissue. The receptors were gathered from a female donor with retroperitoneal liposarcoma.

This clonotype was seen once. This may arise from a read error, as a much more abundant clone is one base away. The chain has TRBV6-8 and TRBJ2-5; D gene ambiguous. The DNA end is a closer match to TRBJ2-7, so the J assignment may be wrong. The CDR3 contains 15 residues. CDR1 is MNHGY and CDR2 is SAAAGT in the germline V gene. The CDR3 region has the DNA TGTGCCAGCAGTTACTCGCCAGCCCGAGAGTACGAGCAGTACTTC. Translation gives CASSYSPAREYEQYF.

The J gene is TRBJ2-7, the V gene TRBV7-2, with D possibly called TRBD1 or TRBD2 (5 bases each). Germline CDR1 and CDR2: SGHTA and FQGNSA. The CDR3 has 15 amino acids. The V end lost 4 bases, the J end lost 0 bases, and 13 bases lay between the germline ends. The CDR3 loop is CASSSTRGDSYEQYF. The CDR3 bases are TGTGCCAGCAGCTCGACACGAGGGGACTCCTACGAGCAGTACTTC.

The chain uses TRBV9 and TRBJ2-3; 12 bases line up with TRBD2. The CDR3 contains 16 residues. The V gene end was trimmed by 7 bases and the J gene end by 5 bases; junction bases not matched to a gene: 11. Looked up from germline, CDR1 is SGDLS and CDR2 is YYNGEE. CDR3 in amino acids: CASATLAGGQGDTQYF. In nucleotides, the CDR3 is TGTGCCAGCGCCACGCTAGCGGGAGGGCAAGGAGATACGCAGTATTTT.

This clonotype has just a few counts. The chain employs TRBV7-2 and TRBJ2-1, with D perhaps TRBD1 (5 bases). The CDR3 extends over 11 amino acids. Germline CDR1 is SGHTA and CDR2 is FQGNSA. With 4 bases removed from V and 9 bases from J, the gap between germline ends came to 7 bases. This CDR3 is CASSWGGEQFF. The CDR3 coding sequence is TGTGCCAGCAGCTGGGGCGGTGAGCAGTTCTTC.

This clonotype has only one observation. This CDR3 reads CASSYGEGLEQYF. The CDR3 DNA reads TGTGCCAGCAGTTACGGAGAGGGCCTCGAGCAGTACTTC. This rearrangement joins TRBV6-2 or TRBV6-3 to TRBJ2-1; the D gene is possibly TRBD2 (5 bases). The J call may be mistaken, given a closer DNA end match to TRBJ2-7. The germline gives CDR1 MNHEY, CDR2 SVGEGT. This CDR3 comprises 13 residues.

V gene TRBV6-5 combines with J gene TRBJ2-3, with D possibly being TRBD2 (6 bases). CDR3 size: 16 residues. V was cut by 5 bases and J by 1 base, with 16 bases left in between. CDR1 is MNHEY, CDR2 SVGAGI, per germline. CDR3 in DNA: TGTGCCAGCAGTGCCACCGGGAGAAGGGGCACAGATACGCAGTATTTT. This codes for CASSATGRRGTDTQYF.

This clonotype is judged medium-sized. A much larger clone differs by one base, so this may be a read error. The CDR3 nucleotides read TGTGCCAGCAGTGAAGTCAGAGGGGATGAGCAGTTCTTC. Amino acids: CASSEVRGDEQFF. This chain uses TRBV6-1 with TRBJ2-1; D tentatively fits TRBD1 or TRBD2 (5 bases each). The CDR3 sequence is 13 residues long. Trimming removed 1 base at V and 8 bases at J, with 9 bases between. CDR1 is MNHNS and CDR2 is SASEGT in the germline V gene.

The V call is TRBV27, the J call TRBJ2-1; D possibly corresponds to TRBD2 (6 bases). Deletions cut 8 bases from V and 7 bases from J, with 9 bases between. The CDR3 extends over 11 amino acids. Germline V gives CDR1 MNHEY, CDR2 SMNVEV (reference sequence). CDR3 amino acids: CASGRGNEQFF. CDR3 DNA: TGTGCCAGCGGGCGGGGAAATGAGCAGTTCTTC.

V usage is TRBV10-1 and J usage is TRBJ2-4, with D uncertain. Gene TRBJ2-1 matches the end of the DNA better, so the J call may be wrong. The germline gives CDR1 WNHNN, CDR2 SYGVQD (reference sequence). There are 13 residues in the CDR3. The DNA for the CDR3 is TGCGCCAGCAGTGAGGAAGCCCTGAAGGAGCAGTTCTTC. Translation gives CASSEEALKEQFF.

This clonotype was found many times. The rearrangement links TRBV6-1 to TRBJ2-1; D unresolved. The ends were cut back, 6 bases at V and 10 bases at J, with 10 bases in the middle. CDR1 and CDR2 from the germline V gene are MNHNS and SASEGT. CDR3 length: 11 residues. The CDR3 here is CASSEATEQFF. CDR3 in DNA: TGTGCCAGCAGCGAGGCGACCGAGCAGTTCTTC.

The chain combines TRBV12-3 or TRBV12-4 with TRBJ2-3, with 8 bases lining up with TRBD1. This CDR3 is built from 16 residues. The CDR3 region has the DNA TGTGCACGCAGTCCCCGGACAGGGATCCACACAGATACGCAGTATTTT. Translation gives CARSPRTGIHTDTQYF.

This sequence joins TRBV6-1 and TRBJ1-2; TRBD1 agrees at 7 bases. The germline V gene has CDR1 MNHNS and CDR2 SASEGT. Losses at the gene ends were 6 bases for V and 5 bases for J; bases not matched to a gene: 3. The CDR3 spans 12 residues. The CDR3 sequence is CASRQGEYGYTF. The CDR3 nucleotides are TGTGCCAGCAGGCAGGGGGAGTATGGCTACACCTTC.

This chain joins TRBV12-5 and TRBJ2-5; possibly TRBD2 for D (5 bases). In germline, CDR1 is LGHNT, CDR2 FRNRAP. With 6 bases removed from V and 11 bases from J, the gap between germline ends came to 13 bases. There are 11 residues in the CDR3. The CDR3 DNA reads TGTGCTAGTGGGGACTTGAATGAGCAGTACTTC. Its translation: CASGDLNEQYF.

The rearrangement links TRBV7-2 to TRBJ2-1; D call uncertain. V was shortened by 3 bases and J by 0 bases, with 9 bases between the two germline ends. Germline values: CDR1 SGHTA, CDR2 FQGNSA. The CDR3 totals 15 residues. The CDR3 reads CASSFYSSSYNEQFF. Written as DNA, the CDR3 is TGTGCCAGCAGCTTTTACAGCAGCTCCTACAATGAGCAGTTCTTC.

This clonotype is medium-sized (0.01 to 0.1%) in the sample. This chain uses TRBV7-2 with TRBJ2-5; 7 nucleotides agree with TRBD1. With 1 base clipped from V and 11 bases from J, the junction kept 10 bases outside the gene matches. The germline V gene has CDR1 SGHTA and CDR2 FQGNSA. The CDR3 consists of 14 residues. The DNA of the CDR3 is TGTGCCAGCAGCTTAGGGTGGCAGGGGGAGCGGCAGTACTTC. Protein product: CASSLGWQGERQYF.

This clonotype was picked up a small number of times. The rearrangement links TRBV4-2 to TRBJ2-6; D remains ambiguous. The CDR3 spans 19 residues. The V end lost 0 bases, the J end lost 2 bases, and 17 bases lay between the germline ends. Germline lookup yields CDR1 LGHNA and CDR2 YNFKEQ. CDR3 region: CASSQDARPSGTGANVLTF. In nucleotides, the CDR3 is TGTGCCAGCAGCCAAGATGCAAGGCCCTCTGGCACTGGGGCCAACGTCCTGACTTTC.

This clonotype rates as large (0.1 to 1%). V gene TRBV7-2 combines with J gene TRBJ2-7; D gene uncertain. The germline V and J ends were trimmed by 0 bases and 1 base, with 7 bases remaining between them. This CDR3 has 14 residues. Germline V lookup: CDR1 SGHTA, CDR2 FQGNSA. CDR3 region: CASSLARASYEQYF. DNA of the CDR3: TGTGCCAGCAGCTTAGCGAGAGCGTCCTACGAGCAGTACTTC.

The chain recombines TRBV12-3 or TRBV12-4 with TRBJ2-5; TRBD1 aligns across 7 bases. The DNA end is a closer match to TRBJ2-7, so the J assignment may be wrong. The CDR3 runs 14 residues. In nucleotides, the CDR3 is TGTGCCAGCAGTCTTCCCGACAGGGTCCACGAGCAGTACTTC. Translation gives CASSLPDRVHEQYF.

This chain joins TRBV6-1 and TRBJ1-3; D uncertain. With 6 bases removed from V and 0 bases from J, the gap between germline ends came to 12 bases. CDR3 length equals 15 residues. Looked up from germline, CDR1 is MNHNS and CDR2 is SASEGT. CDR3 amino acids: CASRTLGYSGNTIYF. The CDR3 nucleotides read TGTGCCAGCAGAACTCTTGGGTACTCTGGAAACACCATATATTTT.

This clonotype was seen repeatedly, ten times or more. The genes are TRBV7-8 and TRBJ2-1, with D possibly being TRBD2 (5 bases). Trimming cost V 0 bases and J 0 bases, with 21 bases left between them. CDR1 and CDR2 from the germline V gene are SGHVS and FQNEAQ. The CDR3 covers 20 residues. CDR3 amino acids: CASSLARPSPHLTSYNEQFF. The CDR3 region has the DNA TGTGCCAGCAGCTTAGCGCGGCCTAGCCCGCACTTGACCTCCTACAATGAGCAGTTCTTC.

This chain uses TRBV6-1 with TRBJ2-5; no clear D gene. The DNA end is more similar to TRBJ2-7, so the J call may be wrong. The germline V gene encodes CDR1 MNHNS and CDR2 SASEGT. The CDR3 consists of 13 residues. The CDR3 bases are TGTGCCAGCAGCATTACACCAGCCTACGAGCAGTACTTC. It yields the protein CASSITPAYEQYF.

The CDR3 reads CASSHSYAGVYNEQFF. DNA for the CDR3: TGCGCCAGCAGCCATTCTTATGCGGGAGTATACAATGAGCAGTTCTTC. The chain joins TRBV4-3 to TRBJ2-1; 7 bases are a match to TRBD2. Germline trimming cut 3 bases from V and 4 bases from J; bases unmatched to any gene: 9. Germline V lookup: CDR1 LGHNA, CDR2 YSLEER. The CDR3 has 16 amino acids.

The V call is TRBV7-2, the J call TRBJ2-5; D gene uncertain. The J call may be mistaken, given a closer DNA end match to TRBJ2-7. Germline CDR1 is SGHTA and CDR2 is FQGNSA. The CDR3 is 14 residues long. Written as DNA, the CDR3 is TGTGCCAGCAGCTTAGATGATTTTGGGTACGAGCAGTACTTC. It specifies CASSLDDFGYEQYF.

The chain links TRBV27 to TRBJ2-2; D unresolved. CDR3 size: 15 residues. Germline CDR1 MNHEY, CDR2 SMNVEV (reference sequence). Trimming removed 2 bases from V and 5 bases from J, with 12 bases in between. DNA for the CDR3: TGTGCCAGCAGTTTAGTGCGGTTCGGGACCGGGGAGCTGTTTTTT. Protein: CASSLVRFGTGELFF.

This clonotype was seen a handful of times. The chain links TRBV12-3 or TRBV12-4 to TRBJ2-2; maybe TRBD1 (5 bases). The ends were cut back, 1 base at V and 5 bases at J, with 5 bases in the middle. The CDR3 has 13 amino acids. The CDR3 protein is CASSLEGTGELFF. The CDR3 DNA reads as TGTGCCAGCAGTTTAGAGGGGACCGGGGAGCTGTTTTTT.

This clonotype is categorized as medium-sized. The CDR3, as DNA: TGTGCCAGCAGCTTATCCAGGGTATACGAGCAGTACTTC. Translation gives CASSLSRVYEQYF. The chain combines TRBV7-2 with TRBJ2-1, with D possibly being TRBD1 (5 bases). The J call is in doubt because the DNA end fits TRBJ2-7 better. Germline V CDR1 and CDR2: SGHTA, FQGNSA. The CDR3 runs 13 residues.